The entry below describes one TCR beta chain. The antigen is unknown. The ends were cut back, 1 base at V and 2 bases at J, with 10 bases in the middle. This CDR3 is 14 amino acids long. Germline V lookup: CDR1 SGHRS, CDR2 YFSETQ. The data derive from a study of T-cell memory formation after mild COVID-19. Sample barcodes and UMIs were carried by the TCR alpha and TCR beta cDNA libraries that 5'RACE generated with constant-segment primers. TCRdb reprocessed the 5' RACE reads with MiXCR, giving one entry per CDR3 protein. The table shows around 50,000 distinct CDR3 sequences, with approximately 12% occurring only once. Whole-study findings and limits: CD4+ clones that contracted lay mainly in CM and EM; CD8+ ones lay in EMRA.

This TCR came from a man aged 18 to 35 who had mild COVID-19 (a few samples of this study predate the infection). Cell type and time point are not known. Material: PBMCs or a T cell subset sorted from them (not recorded which). The chain is built from TRBV5-1 and TRBJ2-7, with TRBD1 as a possible D gene (6 bases). The CDR3 DNA is TGCGCCAGCAGCTTGCTCGCAGGGGCCTACGAGCAGTACGTC. Encoded protein: CASSLLAGAYEQYV.